This T cell receptor (beta chain) was identified in a study of T cell repertoires in cytomegalovirus infection (dated by TCRdb to between 2018 and 2021). About the study as a whole: The HLA type of each donor mattered for the analysis, because public TCR beta signatures pointed to carriage of CMV infection along with the matching HLA type.

Trimming removed 4 bases from V and 0 bases from J, leaving 10 bases between the germline ends. Looking up the germline V gene (reference sequence) yields CDR1 LNHNV and CDR2 YYDKDF. The CDR3 contains 15 residues, cysteine and phenylalanine counted. Only the CDR3 region is kept as DNA, spanning 45 bases read in frame from base 1. As concerns this clonotype: The specificity of this receptor is unknown. Base qualities are not provided; no much larger clone lies one nucleotide away.

What the research found in general, with its limitations: The ex vivo response was dominated by HLA-C-restricted CMV-specific TCR beta clonotypes, which also provided the single most frequent clonotype in two of eight donors. Carriers of CMV infection plus the relevant HLA type were discriminated by the cumulative frequency of public TCR beta family members in the study cohort and in an independent 352-donor cohort.

Sequencing was performed on an Illumina HiSeq 1500. Starting from the raw public reads, TCRdb applied fastp trimming at Q25, assembled clones with MiXCR and retained in-frame beta chains. CDR3 protein sequences are deduplicated, and each keeps its most common genes and DNA. This sample comprises approximately 190,000 distinct CDR3 sequences, roughly 27% of them detected only once. The ten largest clones capture 30% to 35% of the sample. Recombination joined TRBV15 with TRBJ1-3; no confident D gene assignment can be made. Sequenced material: PBMCs. This sequence originates from a human donor in good health (CMV status not recorded). Some clones in this sample may be carry-over from other donors' samples. The CDR3 is CATSKDSASGNTIYF. The nucleotides read TGTGCCACCAGCAAGGACTCCGCCTCTGGAAACACCATATATTTT.